This T cell receptor (beta chain) was retrieved from a study of T-cell reconstitution after alpha-beta-depleted transplantation in children. Overall study findings and caveats: Reportedly, roughly two months post-transplant, alpha-beta T cells arose from several hundred expanded graft clones. Hyperexpanded clones declined; after one year, newly produced T cells mostly supplied diversity. It was surviving recipient T cells and thymic progenitors that gave some patients high TCRbeta diversity at day 60.

The trim removed 6 bases at V and 3 bases at J, leaving 5 bases unmatched. This CDR3 has 12 amino acids. Germline V gene lookup returns CDR1 SQVTM and CDR2 ANQGSEA. Library preparation (for TCRbeta) was performed with unique molecular identifiers. Each CDR3 protein gets one entry after TCRdb re-called the PCR reads with MiXCR. The repertoire holds 300,000 to 400,000 distinct CDR3 sequences, with roughly 15% as singletons. This clonotype was seen a few times. Its specificity is not known. The sequence was collected from a male patient under 10 years old who had a stem cell transplant for acute lymphoblastic leukemia, so the T cells may come from the graft donor. The rearrangement joins TRBV29-1 to TRBJ2-7; 7 bases align to TRBD1. Sequences were derived from PBMCs, mostly from graft donor cells, sampled 360 days after TCRalphabeta/CD19-depleted stem cell transplant. For the CDR3, the DNA is TGCAGCGTCCTCGGGACAGACTACGAGCAGTACTTC. This sequence encodes CSVLGTDYEQYF.